These 6 T cell receptor beta chains were sequenced from one sample in a study of T cell repertoires in cytomegalovirus infection. MiXCR, run by TCRdb on the reads, gives a single entry per CDR3 protein. The data contain hundreds of thousands of distinct CDR3 sequences, approximately 25% of them singletons. Sequencing input: CD8+ T cells from PBMCs. These receptors all stem from a human donor in good health (CMV status not recorded). Some clones in this sample may be carry-over from other donors' samples.

The rearrangement uses TRBV5-6 and TRBJ2-1; 8 positions agree with TRBD2. The CDR3 runs 13 residues. CDR1 and CDR2 (germline): SGHDT, YYEEEE. Trimming took 2 bases from V and 13 from J; bases not matched to a gene: 8. The CDR3 loop is CASSFAGGAKQFF. DNA for the CDR3: TGTGCCAGCAGCTTCGCCGGGGGGGCGAAACAGTTCTTC. Together with reference TRBV5-6 and TRBJ2-1, the CDR3 gives the full variable domain: DAGVTQSPTHLIKTRGQQVTLRCSPKSGHDTVSWYQQALGQGPQFIFQYYEEEERQRGNFPDRFSGHQFPNYSSELNVNALLLGDSALYLCASSFAGGAKQFFGPGTRLTVL.

The V gene is TRBV7-6, the J gene TRBJ2-1; tentatively, D is TRBD1 (6 bases). The CDR3 loop spans 14 amino acids. Trimming cost V 2 bases and J 6 bases, with 11 bases left between them. Germline loops: CDR1 SGHVS, CDR2 FNYEAQ. CDR3 DNA: TGTGCCAGCAGCTTATGGGGGCCCGGCAATGAGCAGTTCTTC. It codes for CASSLWGPGNEQFF.

This clonotype has ten or more counts. The genes are TRBV7-6 and TRBJ2-5; no clear D. The CDR3 runs 15 residues. The V end was cut by 1 base, the J end by 2 bases, with 11 bases between. Germline V gene lookup returns CDR1 SGHVS and CDR2 FNYEAQ. This CDR3 is CASSLEATHQETQYF. Written as DNA, the CDR3 is TGTGCCAGCAGCTTAGAGGCTACTCATCAAGAGACCCAGTACTTC.

This clonotype was seen many times. The chain joins TRBV7-9 to TRBJ2-5; D is perhaps TRBD1 (6 bases). Germline lookup yields CDR1 SEHNR and CDR2 FQNEAQ (reference sequence). There are 17 residues in the CDR3. Trimming removed 0 bases from V and 4 bases from J, with 18 bases in between. The CDR3 reads CASSLAGQGQRGETQYF. The CDR3 coding sequence is TGTGCCAGCAGCTTAGCTGGGCAGGGGCAACGGGGAGAGACCCAGTACTTC. The whole variable domain, filled in from reference TRBV7-9 and TRBJ2-5, reads DTGVSQNPRHKITKRGQNVTFRCDPISEHNRLYWYRQTLGQGPEFLTYFQNEAQLEKSRLLSDRFSAERPKGSFSTLEIQRTEQGDSAMYLCASSLAGQGQRGETQYFGPGTRLLVL.

J is TRBJ2-1 and V is TRBV2; D uncertain. Per the germline V gene, CDR1 is SNHLY and CDR2 is FYNNEI. V was trimmed by 7 bases and J by 10 bases, leaving 8 bases between them. The CDR3 sequence is 10 residues long. Here the CDR3 reads CASNYNEQFF. The CDR3 DNA reads as TGTGCCAGCAATTATAACGAGCAGTTCTTC.

The chain carries TRBV14 and TRBJ1-1; D gene ambiguous. This CDR3 spans 16 amino acids. CDR1 is SGHDN and CDR2 is FVKESK in the germline V gene. V lost 2 bases and J lost 1, with 14 bases in between. CDR3 sequence: CASSQRGMGRNTEAFF. The CDR3 DNA is TGTGCCAGCAGCCAAAGAGGGATGGGAAGGAACACTGAAGCTTTCTTT.